The T cell receptor beta chain under discussion was sequenced for a study of blood T cell repertoires in COVID-19. The CDR3 contains 16 residues. The germline V and J ends were trimmed by 2 bases and 3 bases, with 18 bases remaining between them. The germline CDR1 and CDR2 sequences are SQVTM and ANQGSEA. How the authors handled the data: Counts of nucleated cells, estimated from reference gene primer amplification, were obtained. Some clones are missing from TCRdb's copy, which holds only in-frame ones; the method was immunoSEQ multiplex PCR. V and J calls plus clone size are reproduced from that table; the DNA served to infer D and trimming. Among 35,000 to 50,000 clones listed, about four fifths were seen once.

The V call is TRBV29-1, the J call TRBJ2-3; a weak D match, TRBD1 (6 bases). The source of this sequence is a human donor with acute or convalescent COVID-19. The donor label of this sample is uncertain. Material: peripheral blood. CDR3 residues: CSVEKGHINWTDTQYF. Here the CDR3 DNA reads TGCAGCGTTGAAAAGGGACACATTAATTGGACAGATACGCAGTATTTT.